Shown below are 10 T cell receptor beta chains from a single sample sequenced in a study of shared clonotypes between healthy human individuals. Only in-frame clones appear in the TCRdb table, and some are missing; sequencing was by immunoSEQ multiplex PCR. This table has over 2 million clones, 85% to 95% appearing once. The sequenced material came from naive CD4+ T cells sorted from blood. The subset is: CD45RA+ positively selected. The receptor set was obtained from a man younger than 30 in good health.

This chain links TRBV5-6 with TRBJ2-1, with 7 nucleotides matching TRBD2. Germline assignment: CDR1 SGHDT and CDR2 YYEEEE. The CDR3 has 14 residues. With 0 bases clipped from V and 14 bases from J, the junction kept 11 bases outside the gene matches. This CDR3 reads CASSLGLAFVQKFF. CDR3 bases: TGTGCCAGCAGCTTGGGACTAGCCTTCGTTCAAAAGTTCTTC. Supplemented by reference TRBV5-6 and TRBJ2-1, the full variable domain reads DAGVTQSPTHLIKTRGQQVTLRCSPKSGHDTVSWYQQALGQGPQFIFQYYEEEERQRGNFPDRFSGHQFPNYSSELNVNALLLGDSALYLCASSLGLAFVQKFFGPGTRLTVL.

On this clone: The junction shows a germline mismatch at one end, possibly a read error. This sequence joins TRBV7-2 and TRBJ1-3, with D unresolved. This CDR3 has 13 amino acids. The germline V gene has CDR1 SGHTA and CDR2 FQGNSA. CDR3: CASILGAGNTIYF. The CDR3 DNA is TGTGCCAGCATCTTAGGCGCGGGAAACACCATATATTTT.

The J gene is TRBJ2-1, the V gene TRBV10-2, with TRBD2 matching 11 bases. Germline lookup yields CDR1 WSHSY and CDR2 SAAADI. The CDR3 spans 16 residues. Trimming removed 0 bases from V and 7 bases from J; junction bases left unmatched: 5. CDR3: CASSESRLAGGNEQFF. The CDR3 nucleotides read TGCGCCAGCAGTGAGTCGAGGCTAGCGGGAGGTAATGAGCAGTTCTTC.

As to this clone: The same CDR3 also results from other DNA sequences found in this sample. This chain joins TRBV20-1 and TRBJ2-5, with no clear D. Germline V gene data show CDR1 as DFQATT and CDR2 as SNEGSKA (reference sequence). The CDR3 sequence is 10 residues long. The germline V and J ends were trimmed by 3 bases and 3 bases, with 2 bases remaining between them. Here the CDR3 DNA reads TGCAGTGCTAGCGAAGAGACCCAGTACTTC. Amino acids: CSASEETQYF.

The chain is built from TRBV7-2 and TRBJ2-1, with D possibly being TRBD2 (6 bases). CDR3 length: 15 residues. CDR1 SGHTA and CDR2 FQGNSA come from the germline V gene. The V end was cut by 1 base, the J end by 4 bases, with 11 bases between. This CDR3 is CASSLGREWYNEQFF. Here the CDR3 DNA reads TGTGCCAGCAGCTTAGGGCGGGAATGGTACAATGAGCAGTTCTTC.

This chain connects TRBV7-2 to TRBJ1-6, with D unclear. Germline V lookup: CDR1 SGHTA, CDR2 FQGNSA. CDR3 length: 16 amino acids. Trimming left V 3 bases short and J 0 bases short, with 9 bases between. CDR3 bases: TGTGCCAGCAGCTTCCCCACCAGCTCCTATAATTCACCCCTCCACTTT. It specifies CASSFPTSSYNSPLHF.

The CDR3 loop reads CAISRTGGDSNTGELFF. In DNA form, the CDR3 reads TGTGCCATCAGTCGGACAGGGGGCGATTCGAACACCGGGGAGCTGTTTTTT. V usage is TRBV10-3 and J usage is TRBJ2-2; 11 bases match TRBD1. Germline CDR1 ENHRY, CDR2 SYGVKD. The CDR3 sequence is 17 residues long. Trimming removed 5 bases from V and 0 bases from J; junction bases left unmatched: 5.

This clone was recorded only once. The V gene is TRBV18, the J gene TRBJ1-6; 12 bases map to TRBD1. This CDR3 comprises 20 residues. Germline-derived CDR1 and CDR2 are KGHSH and LQKENI. The junction had 13 bases not matched to a gene; V was cut back by 3 bases and J by 4 bases. The CDR3 protein is CASSPITGTGGAEYNSPLHF. The CDR3 DNA follows: TGTGCCAGCTCACCTATTACCGGGACAGGGGGCGCGGAGTATAATTCACCCCTCCACTTT.

This sequence joins TRBV10-3 and TRBJ2-2, with 7 nucleotides matching TRBD2. The CDR3 runs 16 residues. The germline CDR1 and CDR2 sequences are ENHRY and SYGVKD. The V and J ends lost 3 bases and 1 base, in that order; junction bases with no gene match: 5. The DNA for the CDR3 is TGTGCCATCAGTGATCTGTCTAGCGGGAACACCGGGGAGCTGTTTTTT. It is translated as CAISDLSSGNTGELFF.

This clone has only one observation. The genes are TRBV7-9 and TRBJ2-2; 8 bases match TRBD1. Germline V gene data show CDR1 as SEHNR and CDR2 as FQNEAQ (reference sequence). This CDR3 is built from 16 residues. Trimming removed 4 bases from V and 4 bases from J; junction bases left unmatched: 8. CDR3 sequence reads: CASSSLGQGITGELFF. The CDR3 coding sequence is TGTGCCAGCAGCTCCCTTGGACAGGGAATCACCGGGGAGCTGTTTTTT.